Described below is a single TCR beta chain sequence and its context. The antigen is undetermined. A CD45RA-negative memory subset and a CD45RA+ naive subset were separated from the CD4+ cells. Authors' data handling: Sequence data from immunoSEQ were junction-only and lacked quality scores; consequently, filtering differed. Assay used: immunoSEQ multiplex PCR; TCRdb lists only in-frame clones, some missing. D and trimming come from the DNA, and the V and J calls and clone size come from that table. Of approximately 2.5 million clones detected, 93% appear once; the ten largest clones hold approximately 0.37%. The entry originates in a study of shared clonotypes between healthy human individuals. Study conclusions and caveats: In a few donors, about 5% of naive CD4 clonotypes appeared in common. Estimated clonotype richness was generally higher in naive than memory subsets.

The CDR3 runs 14 residues. Germline V gene sequence: CDR1 MDHEN, CDR2 SYDVKM. The V and J ends lost 6 bases and 2 bases respectively, with 13 bases between them. This chain uses TRBV28 with TRBJ2-5; D gene unclear. Sequencing was performed on naive CD4+ T cells from PBMCs. Subset described: CD45RA+ positively selected. The source is a man younger than 30 in good health. Some clones in this sample may be carry-over from other donors' samples. The CDR3 DNA is TGTGCCAGCAGCCCCCTTTCCTGGCAAGAGACCCAGTACTTC. It specifies CASSPLSWQETQYF.